This entry is about one T cell receptor (beta chain). No antigen is known for it. The method was immunoSEQ multiplex PCR; TCRdb's version includes in-frame clones alone and lacks a portion of them. The table has about 44,000 clones, about 95% seen once. The sample originates from a study of Tregs in tolerant kidney transplant recipients. Overall study context: A roughly three-day belatacept mixed lymphocyte reaction, sometimes plus 5-day graft donor restimulation, preceded CD4+CD25+CD127- sorting. Antibodies separated recipient from donor cells.

Study-wide findings and caveats: Expanding Tregs on activated donor B cells appeared to best identify donor-specific TCRbeta clones. Biological reproducibility was not directly addressed in this study.

This CDR3 region has 14 residues. Germline V gene sequence: CDR1 SQVTM, CDR2 ANQGSEA. Losses at the gene ends were 6 bases for V and 0 bases for J; bases not matched to a gene: 6. This clonotype was sampled from a human donor in good health. Sequenced sample: Tregs from blood cultured with allogeneic cells. V is TRBV29-1 and J is TRBJ1-1; 8 positions agree with TRBD1. DNA of the CDR3: TGCAGCGTCCGGACAGGGTTAATGAACACTGAAGCTTTCTTT. Translating it yields CSVRTGLMNTEAFF.